This is a list of T cell receptor beta chains from one sample in a study of T cell responses to AZD1222 COVID-19 vaccine. Assay: immunoSEQ multiplex PCR; the TCRdb copy retains only in-frame clones and omits some. The data contain 150,000 to 200,000 clones, around 92% of them singletons. This specimen consisted of peripheral blood, obtained on day 0 of AZD1222 vaccination. The receptors come from an adult in good health. The CDR3 runs from the conserved cysteine through the conserved F or W. The order of the fields is V gene, J gene, clone size, CDR3 protein. Where a row states a size, it is once, few, many or the class of an expanded clone; other rows omit it.

V gene: TRBV7-9; J gene: TRBJ2-1; clone size: NA; CDR3 protein: CASSRNTAGGRRRNEQFF
V gene: TRBV18; J gene: TRBJ2-3; clone size: once; CDR3 protein: CASSNTIGGGRADTQYF
V gene: TRBV12-3/TRBV12-4; J gene: TRBJ1-1; clone size: NA; CDR3 protein: CASSWATEAFF
V gene: TRBV5-1; J gene: TRBJ1-2; clone size: NA; CDR3 protein: CAIADRGQGYGYTF
V gene: TRBV5-1; J gene: TRBJ2-5; clone size: NA; CDR3 protein: CASSLQGVGETQYF
V gene: TRBV30; J gene: TRBJ2-1; clone size: NA; CDR3 protein: CAWSRAGSYYEQFF
V gene: TRBV10-2; J gene: TRBJ2-7; clone size: NA; CDR3 protein: CASRKTSGTHEQYF
V gene: TRBV19; J gene: TRBJ2-7; clone size: NA; CDR3 protein: CASRKGVGSYEQYF
V gene: TRBV5-1; J gene: TRBJ2-1; clone size: NA; CDR3 protein: CASSLTGTSVGEQFF
V gene: TRBV5-1; J gene: TRBJ2-7; clone size: NA; CDR3 protein: CASSFRTDFHEQYF
V gene: TRBV7-9; J gene: TRBJ1-1; clone size: NA; CDR3 protein: CASSLVGGLNTEAFF
V gene: TRBV25-1; J gene: TRBJ1-2; clone size: NA; CDR3 protein: CASSERRVEGYGYTF
V gene: TRBV24-1; J gene: TRBJ2-2; clone size: NA; CDR3 protein: CATGRGAGELFF
V gene: TRBV7-9; J gene: TRBJ2-4; clone size: NA; CDR3 protein: CASSATGVIAKNIQYF
V gene: TRBV28; J gene: TRBJ1-1; clone size: NA; CDR3 protein: CASRDLGNTEAFF
V gene: TRBV7-3; J gene: TRBJ2-3; clone size: NA; CDR3 protein: CASSLGWTFTDTQYF
V gene: TRBV28; J gene: TRBJ1-5; clone size: NA; CDR3 protein: CASSLQRHSNQPQHF
V gene: TRBV7-2; J gene: TRBJ2-3; clone size: NA; CDR3 protein: CASSRSWDTQYF
V gene: TRBV7-9; J gene: TRBJ1-2; clone size: NA; CDR3 protein: CASSRDSNYGYTF
V gene: TRBV7-9; J gene: TRBJ1-1; clone size: NA; CDR3 protein: CASSPIRAEAFF
V gene: TRBV7-8; J gene: TRBJ2-2; clone size: NA; CDR3 protein: CASSNSRGTNTGELFF
V gene: TRBV14; J gene: TRBJ2-7; clone size: NA; CDR3 protein: CASSPLAGKYEQYF
V gene: TRBV5-4; J gene: TRBJ2-3; clone size: NA; CDR3 protein: CASSPPEGFYEDTQYF
V gene: TRBV28; J gene: TRBJ1-2; clone size: NA; CDR3 protein: CASSLRGGANYGYTF
V gene: TRBV19; J gene: TRBJ1-2; clone size: NA; CDR3 protein: CASSIPLIYGYTF
V gene: TRBV27; J gene: TRBJ1-2; clone size: NA; CDR3 protein: CASSPTGFRPYGYTF
V gene: TRBV18; J gene: TRBJ2-7; clone size: NA; CDR3 protein: CASSPPPGNEQYF
V gene: TRBV5-1; J gene: TRBJ1-2; clone size: NA; CDR3 protein: CASSFSAGVYGYTF